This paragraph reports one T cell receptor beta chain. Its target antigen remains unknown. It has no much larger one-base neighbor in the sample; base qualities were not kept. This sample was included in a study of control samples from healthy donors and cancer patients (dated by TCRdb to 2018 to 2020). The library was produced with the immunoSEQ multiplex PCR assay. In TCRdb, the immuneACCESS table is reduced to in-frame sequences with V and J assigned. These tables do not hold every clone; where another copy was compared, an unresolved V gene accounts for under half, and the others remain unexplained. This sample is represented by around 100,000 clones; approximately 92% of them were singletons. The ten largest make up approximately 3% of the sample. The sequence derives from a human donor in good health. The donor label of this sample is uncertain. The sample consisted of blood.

The CDR3 region: CASSYGQDNEKLFF. The nucleotide sequence is TGTGCCAGCAGTTACGGACAGGATAATGAAAAACTGTTTTTT. This sequence uses TRBV6-2 or TRBV6-3 and TRBJ1-4, with 7 middle bases fitting TRBD1. Taken from the germline V gene, the CDR1 and CDR2 loops are MNHEY and SVGEGT. The CDR3 starts with the cysteine, ends with the phenylalanine, and has 14 residues. Left in the record is the CDR3 DNA by itself, 42 bases read in frame from the first base. Germline trimming: 2 bases from V, 4 bases from J; junction bases outside gene matches: 1.